This TCR beta chain was identified in a study of T-cell reconstitution after alpha-beta-depleted transplantation in children. Notes on the study in general: Reportedly, only several hundred clones from non-depleted graft cells drove alpha-beta T-cell counts at about two months.

This clonotype was observed once. Its target is not known. For TCRbeta, the library was prepared with unique molecular identifiers. TCRdb passed the PCR reads through MiXCR, listing each CDR3 protein once. Of about 980,000 distinct CDR3 sequences in the sample, about 29% are singletons; the top ten hold approximately 30%. Trimming left V 0 bases short and J 4 bases short, with 12 bases between. The CDR3 sequence is 14 residues long. From germline, CDR1 is DFQATT and CDR2 SNEGSKA (reference sequence). The chain employs TRBV20-1 and TRBJ1-1, with D maybe TRBD1 (5 bases). The receptor was derived from a boy under two years old who had a stem cell transplant for SCID, so the T cells may come from the graft donor. The input for sequencing was PBMCs, mostly from graft donor cells, taken 360 days after TCRalphabeta/CD19-depleted stem cell transplant. CDR3 sequence reads: CSARDRVFVTEAFF. The CDR3 bases are TGCAGTGCTAGAGACAGGGTGTTTGTCACTGAAGCTTTCTTT.